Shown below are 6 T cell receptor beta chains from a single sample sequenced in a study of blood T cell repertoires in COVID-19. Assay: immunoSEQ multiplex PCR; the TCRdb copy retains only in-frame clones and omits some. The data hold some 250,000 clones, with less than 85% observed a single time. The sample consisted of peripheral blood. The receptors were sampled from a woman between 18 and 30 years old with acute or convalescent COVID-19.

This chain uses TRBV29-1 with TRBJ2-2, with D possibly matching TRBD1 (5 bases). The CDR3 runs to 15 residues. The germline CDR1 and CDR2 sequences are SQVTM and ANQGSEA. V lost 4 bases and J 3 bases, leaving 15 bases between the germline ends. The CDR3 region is CSVAGQGSHTGELFF. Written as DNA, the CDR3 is TGCAGCGTTGCAGGGCAAGGGTCTCACACCGGGGAGCTGTTTTTT.

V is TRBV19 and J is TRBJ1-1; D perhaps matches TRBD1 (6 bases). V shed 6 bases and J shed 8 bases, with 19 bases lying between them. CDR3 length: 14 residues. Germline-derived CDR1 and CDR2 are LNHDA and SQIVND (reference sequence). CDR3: CASRGQQGLSEAFF. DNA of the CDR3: TGTGCCAGTAGGGGACAACAGGGATTGTCAGAAGCTTTCTTT.

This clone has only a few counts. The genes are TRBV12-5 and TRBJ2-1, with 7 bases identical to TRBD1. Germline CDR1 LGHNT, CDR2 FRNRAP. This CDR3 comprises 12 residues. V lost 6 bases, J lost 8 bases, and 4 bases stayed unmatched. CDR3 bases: TGTGCTAGTGGGATACAGGGGTATGAGCAGTTCTTC. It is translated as CASGIQGYEQFF.

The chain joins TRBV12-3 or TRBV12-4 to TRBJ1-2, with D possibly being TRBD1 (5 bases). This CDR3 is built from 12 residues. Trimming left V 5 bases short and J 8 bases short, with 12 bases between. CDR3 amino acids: CASSVTGVGYTF. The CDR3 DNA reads TGTGCCAGCAGTGTCACAGGAGTAGGCTACACCTTC.

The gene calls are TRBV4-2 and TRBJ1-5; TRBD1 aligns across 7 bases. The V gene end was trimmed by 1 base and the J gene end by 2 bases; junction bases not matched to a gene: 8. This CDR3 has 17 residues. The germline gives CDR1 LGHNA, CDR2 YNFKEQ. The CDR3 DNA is TGTGCCAGCAGCCAAGGGGGCAGGGGGACTGGCAATCAGCCCCAGCATTTT. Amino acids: CASSQGGRGTGNQPQHF.

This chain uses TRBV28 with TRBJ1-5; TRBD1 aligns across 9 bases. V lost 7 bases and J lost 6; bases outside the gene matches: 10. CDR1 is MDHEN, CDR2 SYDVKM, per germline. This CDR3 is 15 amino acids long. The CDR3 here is CASNWGQGQSQPQHF. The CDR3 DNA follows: TGTGCCAGCAATTGGGGACAGGGCCAATCTCAGCCCCAGCATTTT.